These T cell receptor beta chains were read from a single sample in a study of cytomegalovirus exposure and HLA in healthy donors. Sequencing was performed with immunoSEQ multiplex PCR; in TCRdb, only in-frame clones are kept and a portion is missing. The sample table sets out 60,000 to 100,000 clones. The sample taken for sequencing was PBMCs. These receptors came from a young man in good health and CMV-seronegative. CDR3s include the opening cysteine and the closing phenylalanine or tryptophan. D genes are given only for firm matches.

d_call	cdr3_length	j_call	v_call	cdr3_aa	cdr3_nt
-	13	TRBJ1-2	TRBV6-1	CASTLMRYYGYTF	TGTGCCAGCACCCTTATGAGGTACTATGGCTACACCTTC
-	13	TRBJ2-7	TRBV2	CASSEWESEEQYF	TGTGCCAGCAGTGAATGGGAGTCGGAAGAGCAGTACTTC
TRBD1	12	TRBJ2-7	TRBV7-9	CASSWDRYEQYF	TGTGCCAGCAGCTGGGACAGGTACGAGCAGTACTTC
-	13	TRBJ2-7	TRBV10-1	CASKGGSSYEQYF	TGCGCCAGCAAGGGGGGGAGCTCCTACGAGCAGTACTTC
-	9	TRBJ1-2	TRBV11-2	CASSSVRPF	TGTGCCAGCAGCTCAGTTCGCCCTTTC
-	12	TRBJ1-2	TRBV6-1	CASSEIGYGYTF	TGTGCCAGCAGTGAAATCGGGTATGGCTACACCTTC
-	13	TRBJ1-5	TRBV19	CASSQWRNQPQHF	TGTGCCAGTAGCCAATGGAGAAATCAGCCCCAGCATTTT
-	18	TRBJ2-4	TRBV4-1	CASSHRGLFLGAKNIQYF	TGCGCCAGCAGCCATCGGGGACTCTTTCTGGGGGCCAAAAACATTCAGTACTTC
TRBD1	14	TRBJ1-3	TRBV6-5	CASSQGESGNTIYF	TGTGCCAGCAGTCAGGGGGAATCTGGAAACACCATATATTTT
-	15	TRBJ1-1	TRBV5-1	CASSPPGGPNTEAFF	TGCGCCAGCAGCCCCCCGGGGGGACCCAACACTGAAGCTTTCTTT
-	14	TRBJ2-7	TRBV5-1	CASSSPTDLGEQYF	TGCGCCAGCAGCTCCCCGACAGACTTGGGGGAGCAGTACTTC
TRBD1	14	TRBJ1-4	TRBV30	CAWSAGDSNEKLFF	TGTGCCTGGAGTGCAGGGGACAGTAATGAAAAACTGTTTTTT
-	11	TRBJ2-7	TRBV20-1	CSALEAYEQYF	TGCAGTGCCCTGGAGGCTTACGAGCAGTACTTC
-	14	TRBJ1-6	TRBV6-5	CASSYDRQNSPLHF	TGTGCCAGCAGTTACGATAGACAGAATTCACCCCTCCACTTT
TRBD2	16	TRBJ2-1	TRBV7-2	CASSLGGGVPRNEQFF	TGTGCCAGCAGCTTAGGCGGGGGGGTTCCCCGCAATGAGCAGTTCTTC
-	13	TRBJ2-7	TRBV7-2	CASTLGGFYEQYF	TGTGCCAGCACCCTAGGAGGGTTCTACGAGCAGTACTTC
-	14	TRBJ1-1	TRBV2	CASSDTGVNTEAFF	TGTGCCAGCAGTGATACGGGGGTGAACACTGAAGCTTTCTTT
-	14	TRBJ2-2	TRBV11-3	CASSLGPNTGELFF	TGTGCCAGCAGCTTAGGGCCGAACACCGGGGAGCTGTTTTTT
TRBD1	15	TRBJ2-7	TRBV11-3	CASSLPGQGSYEQYF	TGTGCCAGCAGCTTGCCGGGACAGGGATCCTACGAGCAGTACTTC
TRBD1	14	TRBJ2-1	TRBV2	CASRGTGNYNEQFF	TGTGCCAGCAGGGGGACAGGGAACTACAATGAGCAGTTCTTC
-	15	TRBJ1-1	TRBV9	CASSVGGPQGAEAFF	TGTGCCAGCAGCGTAGGGGGGCCCCAAGGGGCTGAAGCTTTCTTT
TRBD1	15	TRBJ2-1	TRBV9	CASSPRTGPDNEQFF	TGTGCCAGCAGCCCCCGGACAGGACCCGACAATGAGCAGTTCTTC
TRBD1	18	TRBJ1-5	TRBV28	CASSLLGQGARSNQPQHF	TGTGCCAGCAGCCTCCTTGGACAGGGGGCACGGAGCAATCAGCCCCAGCATTTT
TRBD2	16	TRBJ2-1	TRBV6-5	CASSYSPSGSYNEQFF	TGTGCCAGCAGTTACTCGCCTAGCGGATCCTACAATGAGCAGTTCTTC
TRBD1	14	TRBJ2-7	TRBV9	CASSGTGEGYEQYF	TGTGCCAGCAGCGGCACAGGGGAAGGCTACGAGCAGTACTTC
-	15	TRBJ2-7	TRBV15	CATSPLPGYDGEQYF	TGTGCCACCAGCCCCCTCCCAGGGTACGACGGCGAGCAGTACTTC
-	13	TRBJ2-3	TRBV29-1	CSVAAGPPDTQYF	TGCAGCGTCGCGGCCGGTCCCCCAGATACGCAGTATTTT
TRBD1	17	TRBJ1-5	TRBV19	CASSAVPGQGLWQPQHF	TGTGCCAGTAGTGCCGTCCCGGGACAGGGGTTATGGCAGCCCCAGCATTTT
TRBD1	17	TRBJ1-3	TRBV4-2	CASSQDFGTGAGNTIYF	TGTGCCAGCAGCCAAGATTTCGGGACAGGGGCTGGAAACACCATATATTTT
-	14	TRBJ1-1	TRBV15	CATSRPARESEAFF	TGTGCCACCAGCAGACCGGCGCGGGAGTCCGAAGCTTTCTTT
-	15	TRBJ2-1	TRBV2	CASSENDVAYNEQFF	TGTGCCAGCAGCGAGAACGATGTCGCCTACAATGAGCAGTTCTTC
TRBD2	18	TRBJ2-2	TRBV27	CASTLGLAGGRDTGELFF	TGTGCCAGCACCCTCGGACTAGCGGGAGGGCGGGACACCGGGGAGCTGTTTTTT
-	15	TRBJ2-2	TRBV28	CASSASLGGTGELFF	TGTGCCAGCAGCGCCTCCCTAGGGGGAACCGGGGAGCTGTTTTTT
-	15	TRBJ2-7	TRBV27	CASSLGQGGSYEQYF	TGTGCCAGCAGTTTAGGACAGGGAGGGTCCTACGAGCAGTACTTC
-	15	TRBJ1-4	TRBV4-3	CASSQDSGFNEKLFF	TGCGCCAGCAGCCAAGACAGCGGGTTTAATGAAAAACTGTTTTTT
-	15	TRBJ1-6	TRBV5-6	CASSPFEGARSPLHF	TGTGCCAGCAGCCCCTTCGAAGGGGCAAGATCACCCCTCCACTTT
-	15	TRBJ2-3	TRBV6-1	CASHLGEMSTDTQYF	TGTGCCTCCCATTTAGGAGAAATGAGCACAGATACGCAGTATTTT
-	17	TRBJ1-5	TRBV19	CASTQWGGRAMDQPQHF	TGTGCCAGTACCCAGTGGGGGGGTCGGGCAATGGATCAGCCCCAGCATTTT
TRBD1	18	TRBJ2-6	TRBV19	CASSKLTGGPSGANVLTF	TGTGCCAGTAGTAAACTAACAGGGGGGCCTTCTGGGGCCAACGTCCTGACTTTC
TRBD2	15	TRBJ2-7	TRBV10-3	CATELDTSGSYEQYF	TGTGCCACCGAACTCGATACTAGCGGGAGTTACGAGCAGTACTTC
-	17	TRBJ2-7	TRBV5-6	CASSSHPEQETSYEQYF	TGTGCCAGCAGTTCACATCCAGAACAGGAAACTTCCTATGAGCAGTACTTC
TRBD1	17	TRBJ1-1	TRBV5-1	CASSLARDRGENTEAFF	TGCGCCAGCAGCTTGGCCAGGGACAGGGGTGAGAACACTGAAGCTTTCTTT
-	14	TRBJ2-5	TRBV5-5	CASSFPRGPETQYF	TGTGCCAGCAGCTTCCCGCGGGGCCCGGAGACCCAGTACTTC
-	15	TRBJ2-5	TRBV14	CASSRLQGGQETQYF	TGTGCCAGCAGCCGGCTCCAGGGGGGCCAAGAGACCCAGTACTTC
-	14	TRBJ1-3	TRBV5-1	CASSLAGDVNTIYF	TGCGCCAGCAGCTTGGCCGGGGATGTAAACACCATATATTTT
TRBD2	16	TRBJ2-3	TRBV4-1	CASSLGLAGGTDTQYF	TGCGCCAGCAGCCTCGGACTAGCGGGGGGCACAGATACGCAGTATTTT
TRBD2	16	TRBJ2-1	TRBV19	CASTRLDSGRAGEQFF	TGTGCCAGTACGAGGCTGGATAGCGGGAGGGCCGGTGAGCAGTTCTTC
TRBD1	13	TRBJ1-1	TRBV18	CASSLQGAAEAFF	TGTGCCAGCTCACTGCAGGGGGCCGCTGAAGCTTTCTTT
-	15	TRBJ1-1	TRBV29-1	CSVVRRAGANTEAFF	TGCAGCGTTGTAAGGCGGGCAGGGGCGAACACTGAAGCTTTCTTT
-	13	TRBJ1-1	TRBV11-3	CASSLDRGPEAFF	TGTGCCAGCAGCTTAGACAGGGGTCCTGAAGCTTTCTTT
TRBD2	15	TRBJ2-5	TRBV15	CATSAQTSGSETQYF	TGTGCCACCAGCGCCCAGACTAGCGGGAGTGAGACCCAGTACTTC
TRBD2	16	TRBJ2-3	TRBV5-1	CASSLGLAGFTDTQYF	TGCGCCAGCAGCTTGGGACTAGCGGGTTTCACAGATACGCAGTATTTT
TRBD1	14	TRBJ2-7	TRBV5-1	CASSGTAHSYEQYF	TGCGCCAGCAGCGGGACAGCCCATTCCTACGAGCAGTACTTC
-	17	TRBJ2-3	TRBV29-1	CSVDESTSSVHEDTQYF	TGCAGCGTTGACGAATCTACTAGTAGCGTACACGAAGATACGCAGTATTTT
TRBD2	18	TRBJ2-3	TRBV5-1	CASSLAGLAGGMPDTQYF	TGCGCCAGCAGCTTGGCGGGACTAGCGGGGGGGATGCCAGATACGCAGTATTTT